Presented here are 27 T cell receptor beta chains from one specimen sequenced in a study of metastatic and nonmetastatic thyroid tumors. Through MiXCR, TCRdb re-clonotyped the PCR reads. The sample contains more than 65,000 clones, approximately 15% of which appear only once. Thyroid surgery took place with no prior treatment in any patient. The sample comprised blood. These receptors were taken from a male donor with papillary thyroid cancer or a benign thyroid nodule (not recorded which). Some clones in this sample may be carry-over from other donors' samples.

This clone was recorded at least ten times. The rearrangement joins TRBV28 to TRBJ1-6; 7 bases are a match to TRBD1. Germline V gene sequence: CDR1 MDHEN, CDR2 SYDVKM. The CDR3 is 15 amino acids. V was pared by 5 bases and J by 6 bases, with 7 bases of the junction left unmatched. The chain's CDR3 is CASSTRAGGNSPLHF. The CDR3 nucleotides are TGTGCCAGCAGTACCCGCGCAGGGGGTAATTCACCCCTCCACTTT.

The V call is TRBV10-2, the J call TRBJ2-3, with D tentatively TRBD2 (6 bases). The length of the CDR3 is 15 residues. V was pared by 7 bases and J by 6 bases, with 20 bases between. Germline values: CDR1 WSHSY, CDR2 SAAADI. The chain's CDR3 is CASILASVRVDTQYF. The CDR3 region has the DNA TGCGCCAGCATTCTCGCTAGCGTGAGGGTGGATACGCAGTATTTT.

This clone came up many times. CDR3 region: CASSTSGDEQFF. In nucleotides, the CDR3 is TGTGCCAGTAGTACTAGCGGGGATGAGCAGTTCTTC. This rearrangement joins TRBV19 to TRBJ2-1, with 9 bases matching TRBD2. Germline trimming cut 4 bases from V and 8 bases from J; bases unmatched to any gene: 0. From germline, CDR1 is LNHDA and CDR2 SQIVND (reference sequence). The CDR3 has 12 residues.

Many counts were recorded for this clone. The chain uses TRBV19 and TRBJ2-3; 8 positions agree with TRBD1. This CDR3 region has 14 residues. The germline V gene encodes CDR1 LNHDA and CDR2 SQIVND (reference sequence). With 7 bases clipped from V and 3 bases from J, the junction kept 6 bases outside the gene matches. The CDR3 region has the DNA TGTGCCAGTAATTGGCAGGGGGCGACAGATACGCAGTATTTT. Its translation: CASNWQGATDTQYF.

The sample holds many counts of this clone. The genes are TRBV7-3 and TRBJ2-2; 13 bases are a match to TRBD2. The V gene's germline CDR1 is SGHTA and CDR2 FQGTGA. J was trimmed by 3 bases and V by 2 bases; bases with no gene match: 6. The CDR3 spans 18 residues. This chain's CDR3 is CASSLLLAGGPDTGELFF. For the CDR3, the DNA is TGTGCCAGCAGCTTATTACTAGCGGGAGGGCCGGACACCGGGGAGCTGTTTTTT.

In this sample, this clone turned up many times. This chain joins TRBV27 and TRBJ2-5; the match to TRBD2 covers 7 bases. CDR3 length: 13 residues. Germline V gene sequence: CDR1 MNHEY, CDR2 SMNVEV (reference sequence). The V segment lost 5 bases and the J segment 4 bases; nucleotides outside the gene matches: 4. The CDR3 nucleotides read TGTGCCAGCAGTATGACTAGCACAGAGACCCAGTACTTC. This sequence encodes CASSMTSTETQYF.

This clone was found many times. J is TRBJ2-5 and V is TRBV3-1, with 7 bases fitting TRBD1. Germline loops: CDR1 LGHDT, CDR2 YNNKEL (reference sequence). V shed 4 bases and J 5 bases; nucleotides not matched to a gene: 10. The CDR3 loop spans 15 amino acids. CDR3 nucleotides: TGTGCCAGCAGCCGCAACCTACAGGGGATGGAGACCCAGTACTTC. Its protein is CASSRNLQGMETQYF.

This clone was observed at least ten times. This chain uses TRBV11-2 with TRBJ2-7; no reliable D call. Germline-derived CDR1 and CDR2 are SGHAT and FQNNGV. Trimming removed 0 bases at V and 2 bases at J, with 11 bases between. The length of the CDR3 is 15 residues. Written as DNA, the CDR3 is TGTGCCAGCAGCTTAGAGAAGCAGGCTACCTACGAGCAGTACTTC. Its protein product is CASSLEKQATYEQYF.

V usage is TRBV5-1 and J usage is TRBJ2-6, with 8 bases matching TRBD1. Unmatched junction bases numbered 5, after V lost 0 bases and J lost 3 bases. CDR3 length: 17 amino acids. Germline-derived CDR1 and CDR2 are SGHRS and YFSETQ. Here the CDR3 reads CASSLGQGAGGANVLTF. The CDR3 DNA reads as TGCGCCAGCAGCTTGGGGCAGGGGGCTGGTGGGGCCAACGTCCTGACTTTC.

V and J are TRBV12-3 or TRBV12-4 and TRBJ2-3; D uncertain. The end of the DNA aligns better with TRBJ1-5, so the J call may be wrong. This CDR3 spans 14 amino acids. DNA of the CDR3: TGTGCCAGCAAAGATAGCGGGAGTTGGGATACGCAGCATTTT. The encoded protein is CASKDSGSWDTQHF.

This sequence joins TRBV10-2 and TRBJ2-3; TRBD2 is a possible D gene (5 bases). This CDR3 comprises 16 residues. V lost 6 bases and J lost 4, with 20 bases in between. Germline CDR1 and CDR2: WSHSY and SAAADI. The CDR3 bases are TGCGCCAGCAGGCTCCTGGTGGCTAGCTTTGCAGATACGCAGTATTTT. It codes for CASRLLVASFADTQYF.

Remarks on this clone: One end of the junction is discordant with germline, which a read error may explain. The chain carries TRBV11-1 and TRBJ2-7; 14 positions match TRBD2. The CDR3 runs 16 residues. Germline V gene lookup returns CDR1 SGHAT and CDR2 FQDESV (reference sequence). The CDR3 nucleotides are TGTGCCAGCAGCTTCGTCGGGACTAGCGGGAGTTACGAGAAGTACTTC. This codes for CASSFVGTSGSYEKYF.

There are many counts of this clone. The chain couples TRBV7-8 to TRBJ2-5; tentatively, D is TRBD1 (5 bases). CDR1 SGHVS and CDR2 FQNEAQ come from the germline V gene. The CDR3 runs 14 residues. V was cut by 6 bases and J by 3 bases, with 14 bases left in between. Written as DNA, the CDR3 is TGTGCCAGCAGGACGGTAACAGGAGAAGAGACCCAGTACTTC. This encodes CASRTVTGEETQYF.

This clone appeared a few times. This sequence joins TRBV6-1 and TRBJ1-2; a possible D gene is TRBD1 (6 bases). The CDR3 covers 15 residues. The germline V gene has CDR1 MNHNS and CDR2 SASEGT. The ends were cut back, 6 bases at V and 2 bases at J, with 16 bases in the middle. The CDR3 loop reads CASRVPGADNYGYTF. The CDR3 DNA reads TGTGCCAGCAGAGTCCCGGGGGCGGACAACTATGGCTACACCTTC.

This clone was counted many times. The chain has TRBV7-8 and TRBJ1-5, with unresolved D. V lost 3 bases to trimming and J lost 7 bases, with 13 bases between them. The CDR3 loop spans 14 amino acids. Per the germline V gene, CDR1 is SGHVS and CDR2 is FQNEAQ. The CDR3 nucleotides read TGTGCCAGCAGCTTCGTTCCCAACGGACAGCCCCAGCATTTT. Translated, it gives CASSFVPNGQPQHF. Filled out from reference TRBV7-8 and TRBJ1-5, the complete variable domain reads GAGVSQSPRYKVAKRGQDVALRCDPISGHVSLFWYQQALGQGPEFLTYFQNEAQLDKSGLPSDRFFAERPEGSVSTLKIQRTQQEDSAVYLCASSFVPNGQPQHFGDGTRLSIL.

This clone was seen repeatedly, ten times or more. The gene calls are TRBV10-1 and TRBJ1-2; D remains unclear. The V end was cut by 2 bases, the J end by 8 bases, with 9 bases between. From germline, CDR1 is WNHNN and CDR2 SYGVQD (reference sequence). CDR3 size: 12 residues. Written as DNA, the CDR3 is TGCGCCAGCAGTGAGGGATCCTCCGGCTACACCTTC. As protein: CASSEGSSGYTF.

In this sample, this clone turned up many times. The V and J genes are TRBV27 and TRBJ2-7, with 8 bases aligning to TRBD2. V gave up 5 bases and J gave up 4 bases; unmatched junction bases: 10. Germline V gene data show CDR1 as MNHEY and CDR2 as SMNVEV (reference sequence). The CDR3 is 15 amino acids. In nucleotides, the CDR3 is TGTGCCAGCAGTAAGGCGGGAGGCCTTAGATACGAGCAGTACTTC. It yields the protein CASSKAGGLRYEQYF.

The chain joins TRBV7-2 to TRBJ2-5; TRBD2 matches 13 bases. V was pared by 5 bases and J by 8 bases, with 8 bases of the junction left unmatched. This CDR3 is built from 15 residues. CDR1 is SGHTA and CDR2 is FQGNSA in the germline V gene. The chain's CDR3 is CASSEPGLAGYTQYF. CDR3 sequence (DNA): TGTGCCAGCAGCGAACCGGGACTAGCGGGATATACCCAGTACTTC. The full variable domain, completed using reference TRBV7-2 and TRBJ2-5, is GAGVSQSPSNKVTEKGKDVELRCDPISGHTALYWYRQSLGQGLEFLIYFQGNSAPDKSGLPSDRFSAERTGGSVSTLTIQRTQQEDSAVYLCASSEPGLAGYTQYFGPGTRLLVL.

The chain joins TRBV2 to TRBJ2-7, with TRBD1 as a possible D gene (6 bases). Germline V lookup: CDR1 SNHLY, CDR2 FYNNEI. Trimming took 7 bases from V and 2 from J, leaving 21 bases between them. The CDR3 runs 16 residues. The CDR3 is CASTDRELQGPYEQYV. The CDR3 DNA sequence: TGTGCCAGCACCGATAGGGAGCTACAGGGACCCTACGAGCAGTACGTC.

About this clone itself: It may be a read error: a sequence one base away is much more abundant. The chain is built from TRBV7-2 and TRBJ2-3; 9 positions match TRBD2. Germline V gene sequence: CDR1 SGHTA, CDR2 FQGNSA. This CDR3 spans 14 amino acids. The CDR3 DNA sequence: TGTGCCAGCAGCATTAGCGGGAGTGCAGATATGCAGTATTTT. Translated, it gives CASSISGSADMQYF.

This clone was picked up many times. The chain is built from TRBV6-6 and TRBJ1-4, with 11 nucleotides matching TRBD1. The CDR3 runs 17 residues. Germline trimming cut 2 bases from V and 8 bases from J; bases unmatched to any gene: 10. CDR1 and CDR2 (germline): MNHNY, SVGAGI (reference sequence). The CDR3 DNA follows: TGTGCCAGCAGTTACCTCAATCCGGGACAGGGGGGGGAAAAACTGTTTTTT. Protein sequence: CASSYLNPGQGGEKLFF.

The table lists this clone with many counts. V is TRBV29-1 and J is TRBJ2-5; 12 bases match TRBD2. The CDR3 runs 14 residues. V trimming: 2 bases; J trimming: 2 bases; junction bases outside the gene matches: 0. Germline CDR1 is SQVTM and CDR2 is ANQGSEA. The CDR3 protein is CSVELAGGQETQYF. CDR3 nucleotide sequence: TGCAGCGTTGAACTAGCGGGAGGGCAAGAGACCCAGTACTTC.

This clone occurred many times. V usage is TRBV20-1 and J usage is TRBJ2-1; TRBD2 agrees at 7 bases. The J segment lost 5 bases and the V segment lost 2 bases, leaving 9 bases of the junction unmatched. Germline V gene sequence: CDR1 DFQATT, CDR2 SNEGSKA (reference sequence). CDR3 length: 15 residues. The CDR3 nucleotides read TGCAGTGCTAGAAATCCCGGGACTATAGACAATGAGCAGTTCTTC. Encoded protein: CSARNPGTIDNEQFF.

In this sample, this clone turned up many times. The chain couples TRBV9 to TRBJ1-1; 8 bases fit TRBD1. Per germline, CDR1 SGDLS and CDR2 YYNGEE. The ends lost 3 bases at V and 1 base at J; junction bases unmatched: 5. The CDR3 runs 15 residues. CDR3 region: CASSGSGTGNTEAFF. The CDR3 DNA reads as TGTGCCAGCAGCGGATCCGGGACAGGGAACACTGAAGCTTTCTTT.

In this sample, this clone is medium-sized. The V gene is TRBV10-1, the J gene TRBJ2-1, with TRBD2 matching over 8 bases. V shed 3 bases and J 0 bases; nucleotides not matched to a gene: 1. CDR1 is WNHNN, CDR2 SYGVQD, per germline (reference sequence). The CDR3 sequence is 15 residues long. In DNA, the CDR3 is TGCGCCAGCAGTGATACTAGCGGCTCCTACAATGAGCAGTTCTTC. Translated: CASSDTSGSYNEQFF.

J is TRBJ1-5 and V is TRBV4-2; 8 nucleotides agree with TRBD1. Germline loops: CDR1 LGHNA, CDR2 YNFKEQ. This CDR3 comprises 18 residues. V was clipped by 2 bases and J by 5 bases; unmatched bases: 14. The CDR3 is CASSQFVNLGQGDQPQHF. CDR3 bases: TGTGCCAGCAGCCAATTCGTGAATTTAGGACAGGGCGATCAGCCCCAGCATTTT.

In this sample, this clone turned up many times. This may arise from a read error, as a much more abundant clone is one base away. This rearrangement joins TRBV20-1 to TRBJ2-1; D perhaps matches TRBD2 (5 bases). From germline, CDR1 is DFQATT and CDR2 SNEGSKA (reference sequence). CDR3 length: 15 amino acids. This chain's CDR3 is CSARTVEGAHNGQFF. The CDR3 DNA reads TGCAGTGCTAGAACCGTAGAGGGCGCTCACAATGGGCAGTTCTTC.